This is a list of T cell receptor beta chains from one sample in a study of CD8+ T cells in alopecia areata. Using immunoSEQ multiplex PCR, the repertoire was profiled, and TCRdb retains in-frame clones only, with some absent. The profile shows some 100,000 clones, under 40% of them singletons. The sample taken for sequencing was CD4+ T cells sorted from blood. All receptors come from a human donor with alopecia areata. Each CDR3 is given with its conserved first and last residue.

v_call	j_call	cdr3_aa
TRBV6-6	TRBJ2-5	CASSYLGLAGKETQYF
TRBV6-1	TRBJ2-6	CASSARQAGANVLTF
TRBV30	TRBJ1-1	CAWSVQGYTEAFF
TRBV28	TRBJ2-5	CASSVGQGDQETQYF
TRBV10-2	TRBJ2-5	CASNDPLQETQYF
TRBV5-1	TRBJ2-5	CASSLEGRGETQYF
TRBV5-1	TRBJ2-5	CASSAGLSRSETQYF
TRBV7-2	TRBJ1-2	CASSPVNYGYTF
TRBV5-6	TRBJ2-1	CASSLGRNNEQFF
TRBV30	TRBJ1-2	CAWSPGLGYGYTF
TRBV29-1	TRBJ1-3	CSVVGEGPGNTIYF
TRBV11-2	TRBJ2-3	CASSSGVGSTDTQYF
TRBV27	TRBJ2-7	CASSLKGQLYEQYF
TRBV29-1	TRBJ1-1	CSVEGPGQGISEAFF
TRBV7-2	TRBJ1-1	CASSFMRQNEAFF
TRBV19	TRBJ2-3	CASSIHTSPGDTQYF
TRBV18	TRBJ1-2	CASSTIQGGYGYTF
TRBV10-3	TRBJ1-1	CAISEGNTEAFF
TRBV29-1	TRBJ2-5	CSVGWGETRGAGGQYF